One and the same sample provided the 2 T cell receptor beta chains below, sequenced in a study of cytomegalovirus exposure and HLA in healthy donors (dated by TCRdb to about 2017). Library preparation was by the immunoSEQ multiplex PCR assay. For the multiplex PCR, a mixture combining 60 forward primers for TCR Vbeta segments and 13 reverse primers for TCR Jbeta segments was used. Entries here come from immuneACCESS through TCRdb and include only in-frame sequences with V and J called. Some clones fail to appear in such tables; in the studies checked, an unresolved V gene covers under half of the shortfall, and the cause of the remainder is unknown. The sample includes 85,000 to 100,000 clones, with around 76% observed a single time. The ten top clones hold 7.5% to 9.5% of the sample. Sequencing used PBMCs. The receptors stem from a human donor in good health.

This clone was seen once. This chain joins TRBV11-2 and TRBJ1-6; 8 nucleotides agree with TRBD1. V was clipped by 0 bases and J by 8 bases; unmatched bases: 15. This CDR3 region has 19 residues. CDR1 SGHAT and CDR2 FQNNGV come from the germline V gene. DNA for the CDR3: TGTGCCAGCAGCTTAGACCCGGACAGGGAAGGAGGGGACCATTCACCCCTCCACTTT. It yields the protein CASSLDPDREGGDHSPLHF.

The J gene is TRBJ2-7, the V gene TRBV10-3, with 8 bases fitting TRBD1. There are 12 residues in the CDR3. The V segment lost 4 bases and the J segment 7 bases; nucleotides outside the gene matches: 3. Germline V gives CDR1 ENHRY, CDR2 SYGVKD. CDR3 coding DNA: TGTGCCATCAGTGCCAGGGGGCGTGAGCAGTACTTC. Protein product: CAISARGREQYF.